The T cell receptor beta chain described here comes from a study of blood T cell repertoires in COVID-19. As for the study in general: Acute and convalescent COVID-19 specimens originated in the United States, Italy and Spain. Nucleic acid was either cDNA or gDNA, and it came from T cells, B-cell-depleted T cells, or PBMCs.

Losses at the gene ends were 2 bases for V and 3 bases for J; bases not matched to a gene: 8. From germline, CDR1 is SNHLY and CDR2 FYNNEI. The length of the CDR3 is 17 residues. Original data processing: The assay estimated nucleated cells by amplifying reference gene primers. TCRdb keeps only in-frame clones here, not all; method: immunoSEQ multiplex PCR. The V and J calls and clone size were taken over from that table, and D and trimming were inferred from the DNA. The sample records 60,000 to 90,000 clones, 84% being singletons. The TCR was taken from a woman aged 45-59 years with acute or convalescent COVID-19. This chain links TRBV2 with TRBJ2-7; TRBD1 matches at 12 bases. Sequenced material: peripheral blood. This chain's CDR3 is CASSERAGTGGYYEQYF. Written as DNA, the CDR3 is TGTGCCAGCAGTGAAAGGGCCGGGACAGGGGGCTACTACGAGCAGTACTTC.